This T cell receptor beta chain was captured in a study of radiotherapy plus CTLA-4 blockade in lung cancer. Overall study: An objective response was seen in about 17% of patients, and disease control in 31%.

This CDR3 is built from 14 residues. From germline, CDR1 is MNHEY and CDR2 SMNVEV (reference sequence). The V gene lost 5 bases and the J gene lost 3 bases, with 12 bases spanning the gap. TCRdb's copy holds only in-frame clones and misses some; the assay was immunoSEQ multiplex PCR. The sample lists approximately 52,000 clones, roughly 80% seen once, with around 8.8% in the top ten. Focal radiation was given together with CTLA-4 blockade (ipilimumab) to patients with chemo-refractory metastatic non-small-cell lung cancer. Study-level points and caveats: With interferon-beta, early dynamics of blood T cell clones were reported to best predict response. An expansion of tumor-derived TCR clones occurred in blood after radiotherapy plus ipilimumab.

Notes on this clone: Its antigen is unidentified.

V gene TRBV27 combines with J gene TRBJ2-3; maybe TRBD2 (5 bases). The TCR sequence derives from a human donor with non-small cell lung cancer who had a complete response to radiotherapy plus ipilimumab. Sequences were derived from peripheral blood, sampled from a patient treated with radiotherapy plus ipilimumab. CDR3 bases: TGTGCCAGCAGTAACTACTGGGAGACAGATACGCAGTATTTT. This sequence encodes CASSNYWETDTQYF.